This T cell receptor beta chain derives from a study of blood T cells in healthy people across ages. The wider study: Capture via template switching afforded approximately one barcoded beta molecule per two T cells.

CDR3 length: 15 residues. V was clipped by 4 bases and J by 5 bases; unmatched bases: 5. CDR1 is SGHDN and CDR2 is FVKESK in the germline V gene. This clonotype was counted ten times or more. Then a second PCR, running roughly 6 to 12 cycles, was carried out with a sample-barcoded 5' primer and a J-beta primer mix. A single record per CDR3 protein comes from TCRdb applying MiXCR to the 5' RACE reads. The table records 600,000 or so distinct CDR3 sequences, around 31% of them present only once. The source of this sequence is a woman of 80 years or more in good health. The specimen was blood. The gene calls are TRBV14 and TRBJ2-3; TRBD2 matches at 11 bases. This CDR3 is CASSRLAGSEDTQYF. The CDR3 DNA reads as TGTGCCAGCAGCCGACTAGCGGGGTCAGAAGATACGCAGTATTTT.